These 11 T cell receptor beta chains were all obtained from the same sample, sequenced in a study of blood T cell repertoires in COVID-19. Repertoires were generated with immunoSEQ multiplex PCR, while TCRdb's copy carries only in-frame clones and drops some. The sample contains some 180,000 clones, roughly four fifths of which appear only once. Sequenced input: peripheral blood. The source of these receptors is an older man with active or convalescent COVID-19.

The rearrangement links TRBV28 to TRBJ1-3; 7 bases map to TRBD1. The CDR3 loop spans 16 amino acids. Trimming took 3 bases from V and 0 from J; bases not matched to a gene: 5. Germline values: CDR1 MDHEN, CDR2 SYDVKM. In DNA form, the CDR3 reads TGTGCCAGCAGTTTTTCGGGACAGAACTCTGGAAACACCATATATTTT. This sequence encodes CASSFSGQNSGNTIYF.

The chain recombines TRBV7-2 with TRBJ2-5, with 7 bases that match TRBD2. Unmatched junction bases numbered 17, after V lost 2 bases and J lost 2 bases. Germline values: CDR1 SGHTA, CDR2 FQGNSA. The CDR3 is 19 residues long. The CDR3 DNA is TGTGCCAGCAGCTTAATGCCGACCGGGGGGTCGGGGGGTCAAGAGACCCAGTACTTC. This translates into CASSLMPTGGSGGQETQYF. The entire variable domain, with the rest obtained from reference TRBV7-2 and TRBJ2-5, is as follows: GAGVSQSPSNKVTEKGKDVELRCDPISGHTALYWYRQSLGQGLEFLIYFQGNSAPDKSGLPSDRFSAERTGGSVSTLTIQRTQQEDSAVYLCASSLMPTGGSGGQETQYFGPGTRLLVL.

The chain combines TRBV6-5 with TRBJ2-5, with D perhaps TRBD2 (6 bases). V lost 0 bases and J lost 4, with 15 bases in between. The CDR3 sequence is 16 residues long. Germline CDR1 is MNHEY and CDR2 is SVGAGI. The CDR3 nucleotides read TGTGCCAGCAGTTACTCTTCTCGGGGGAGTAGAGAGACCCAGTACTTC. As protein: CASSYSSRGSRETQYF.

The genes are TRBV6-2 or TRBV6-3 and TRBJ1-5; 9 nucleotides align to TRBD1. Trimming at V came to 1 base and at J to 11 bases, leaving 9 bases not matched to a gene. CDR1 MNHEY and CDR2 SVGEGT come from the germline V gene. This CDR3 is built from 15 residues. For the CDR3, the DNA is TGTGCCAGCAGTTACTTATCCGGGACAGGGTCCACCCAGCATTTT. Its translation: CASSYLSGTGSTQHF.

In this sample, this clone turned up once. The CDR3 sequence: CASSNTGEGRGYTGELFF. As DNA, the CDR3 is TGTGCCAGTAGCAATACGGGGGAGGGCAGGGGTTACACCGGGGAGCTGTTTTTT. The V call is TRBV19, the J call TRBJ2-2; TRBD2 is a possible D gene (7 bases). V gave up 6 bases and J gave up 3 bases, with 23 bases separating them. CDR3 size: 18 residues. In germline, CDR1 is LNHDA, CDR2 SQIVND (reference sequence).

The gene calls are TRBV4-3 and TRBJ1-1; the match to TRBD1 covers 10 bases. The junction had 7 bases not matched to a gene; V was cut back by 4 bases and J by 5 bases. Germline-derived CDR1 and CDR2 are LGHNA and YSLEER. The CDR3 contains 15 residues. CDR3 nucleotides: TGCGCCAGCAGCCCACGGACAGGGGGAGGGACTGAAGCTTTCTTT. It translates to CASSPRTGGGTEAFF.

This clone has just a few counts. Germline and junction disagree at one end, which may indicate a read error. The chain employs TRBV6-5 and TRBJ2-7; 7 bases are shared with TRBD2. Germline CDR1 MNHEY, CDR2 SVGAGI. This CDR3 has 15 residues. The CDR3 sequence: CATSYWGREAYEQYF. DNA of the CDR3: TGTGCCACCAGTTACTGGGGGAGGGAAGCCTACGAGCAGTACTTC.

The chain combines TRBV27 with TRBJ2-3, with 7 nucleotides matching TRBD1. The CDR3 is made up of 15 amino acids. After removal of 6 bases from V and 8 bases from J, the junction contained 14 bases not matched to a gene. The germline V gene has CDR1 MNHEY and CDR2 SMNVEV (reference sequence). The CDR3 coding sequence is TGTGCCAGCAGATCGGCCGACAGGGTAGGGGCTACGCAGTATTTT. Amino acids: CASRSADRVGATQYF.

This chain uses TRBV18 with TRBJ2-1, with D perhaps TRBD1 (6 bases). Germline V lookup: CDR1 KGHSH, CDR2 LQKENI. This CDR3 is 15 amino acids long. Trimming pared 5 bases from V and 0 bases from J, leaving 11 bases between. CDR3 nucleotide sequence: TGTGCCAGCTCAAACAGGGTCGACTCCTACAATGAGCAGTTCTTC. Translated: CASSNRVDSYNEQFF.

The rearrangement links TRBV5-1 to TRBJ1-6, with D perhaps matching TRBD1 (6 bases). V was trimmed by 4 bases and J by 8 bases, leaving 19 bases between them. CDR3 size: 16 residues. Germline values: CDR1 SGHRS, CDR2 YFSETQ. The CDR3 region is CASSDGPWTDYSPLHF. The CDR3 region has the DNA TGCGCCAGCAGCGACGGCCCCTGGACAGACTATTCACCCCTCCACTTT. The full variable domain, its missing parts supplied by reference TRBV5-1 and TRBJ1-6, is KAGVTQTPRYLIKTRGQQVTLSCSPISGHRSVSWYQQTPGQGLQFLFEYFSETQRNKGNFPGRFSGRQFSNSRSEMNVSTLELGDSALYLCASSDGPWTDYSPLHFGNGTRLTVT.

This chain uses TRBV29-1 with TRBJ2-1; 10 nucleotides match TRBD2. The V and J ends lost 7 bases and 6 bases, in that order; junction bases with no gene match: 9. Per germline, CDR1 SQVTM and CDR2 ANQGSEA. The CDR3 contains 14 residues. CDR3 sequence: CSAARLAGRNEQFF. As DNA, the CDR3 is TGCAGCGCCGCCCGACTAGCGGGTCGCAATGAGCAGTTCTTC.